The clone carrying this TCR beta chain has at least ten counts. The antigen remains unidentified. The junction departs from germline at one end; a sequencing error may be responsible. These data originate in a study of neurological immune-mediated disorders. Findings and caveats of the study: Subjects shared no identical expanded-clone CDR3 amino acid sequences, suggesting private TCR-beta repertoires in all groups.

5'RACE generated cDNA with 10-nucleotide random UMIs. MiXCR was run by TCRdb on the 5' RACE reads, yielding one entry per CDR3 protein. The sample lists tens of thousands of distinct CDR3 sequences, roughly 4.1% occurring once. The CDR3 length is 14 residues. The sequenced sample consisted of PBMCs. The gene calls are TRBV12-3 or TRBV12-4 and TRBJ2-3; the match to TRBD1 covers 12 bases. The sequence was collected from a woman in her sixties with multiple sclerosis. The CDR3 DNA reads as TGTGCCAGCAGTCCGGGACAGGGGGCAGATACACAGTATTTT. Residues: CASSPGQGADTQYF.